This T cell receptor beta chain is from a study of shared clonotypes between healthy human individuals. Sequencing was performed with immunoSEQ multiplex PCR; in TCRdb, only in-frame clones are kept and a portion is missing. Of 1.5 million to 1.9 million clones in the sample, around 98% were seen once. Germline V lookup: CDR1 LNHDA, CDR2 SQIVND (reference sequence). This CDR3 spans 13 amino acids. Trimming took 3 bases from V and 5 from J, leaving 8 bases between them. Sequencing was done on a sample of naive CD4+ T cells sorted from blood. The subset was: CD45RA+ positively selected. The chain carries TRBV19 and TRBJ2-1; the D is unclear. The TCR sequence derives from a man aged 30-40 years in good health. The CDR3 nucleotides read TGTGCCAGTAGTATGCGCCTAGACAATGAGCAGTTCTTC. It yields the protein CASSMRLDNEQFF. The whole variable domain, filled in from reference TRBV19 and TRBJ2-1, reads DGGITQSPKYLFRKEGQNVTLSCEQNLNHDAMYWYRQDPGQGLRLIYYSQIVNDFQKGDIAEGYSVSREKKESFPLTVTSAQKNPTAFYLCASSMRLDNEQFFGPGTRLTVL.